Following are 14 T cell receptor beta chains from one sample sequenced in a study of shared clonotypes between healthy human individuals (TCRdb year 2020). Library construction relied on the immunoSEQ multiplex PCR assay. This is the immuneACCESS table as TCRdb keeps it, with only in-frame sequences that have V and J called. A part of the clones is gone; compared with another copy, unresolved V genes explain less than half, and the rest is unexplained. The sample table shows roughly 720,000 clones, and about 90% are seen once. The top ten clonotypes cover around a third of the sample. Sequencing input: memory CD8+ T cells from PBMCs. This specimen's cell subset or site label, interpreted: CD45RO+ cells pooled with CCR7-negative TemRA cells. Receptor source: a man between 18 and 29 years old in good health. Some clones in this sample may be carry-over from other donors' samples.

This clone has just one count. V is TRBV4-3 and J is TRBJ2-3; 8 bases are a match to TRBD2. Germline V gene sequence: CDR1 LGHNA, CDR2 YSLEER. With V trimmed by 0 bases and J by 1 base, 3 bases remained unmatched. This CDR3 region has 16 residues. CDR3 nucleotides: TGCGCCAGCAGCCAAGAAAGCGGGAGTCGCACAGATACGCAGTATTTT. It is translated as CASSQESGSRTDTQYF.

The rearrangement joins TRBV18 to TRBJ2-7, with a possible D match to TRBD2 (6 bases). CDR1 and CDR2 (germline): KGHSH, LQKENI. The CDR3 is made up of 13 amino acids. V shed 4 bases and J shed 2 bases, with 9 bases lying between them. The CDR3 DNA is TGTGCCAGCTCACGCGGGGTAACCTACGAGCAGTACTTC. This encodes CASSRGVTYEQYF.

This clone was detected only once. The CDR3 DNA is TGTGCCAGCAGCGTAGTCGGGGGTGGCACTTGGAACACTGAAGCTTTCTTT. Encoded protein: CASSVVGGGTWNTEAFF. This sequence joins TRBV9 and TRBJ1-1; D possibly corresponds to TRBD1 (5 bases). Deletions cut 0 bases from V and 1 base from J, with 16 bases between. Germline CDR1 reads SGDLS; CDR2 reads YYNGEE. The CDR3 runs to 17 residues.

This clone has a count of ten or more. This CDR3 is CASSSQYSYEQYF. As DNA, the CDR3 is TGTGCCAGCAGCTCTCAATACTCCTACGAGCAGTACTTC. This chain connects TRBV7-6 to TRBJ2-7; D not resolved. This CDR3 has 13 amino acids. Looked up from germline, CDR1 is SGHVS and CDR2 is FNYEAQ. V lost 4 bases and J lost 0, with 7 bases in between. The complete variable domain, with remaining parts taken from reference TRBV7-6 and TRBJ2-7, reads GAGVSQSPRYKVTKRGQDVALRCDPISGHVSLYWYRQALGQGPEFLTYFNYEAQQDKSGLPNDRFSAERPEGSISTLTIQRTEQRDSAMYRCASSSQYSYEQYFGPGTRLTVT.

This clone was recorded once. This chain links TRBV9 with TRBJ1-3; 9 bases map to TRBD1. CDR3 size: 17 residues. The germline V gene has CDR1 SGDLS and CDR2 YYNGEE. Unmatched junction bases numbered 14, after V lost 4 bases and J lost 6 bases. The CDR3 here is CASSRNPRGDRANTIYF. CDR3 bases: TGTGCCAGCAGCCGAAACCCACGGGGGGACAGGGCAAACACCATATATTTT.

The gene calls are TRBV9 and TRBJ1-5, with a tentative D call TRBD1 (6 bases). The V gene lost 0 bases and the J gene lost 6 bases, with 13 bases spanning the gap. In germline, CDR1 is SGDLS, CDR2 YYNGEE. The CDR3 spans 15 residues. CDR3 sequence reads: CASSVGGGTSQPQHF. As DNA, the CDR3 is TGTGCCAGCAGCGTAGGAGGGGGTACCAGTCAGCCCCAGCATTTT.

The gene calls are TRBV4-1 and TRBJ1-1; D not certain. The CDR3 loop spans 17 amino acids. In germline, CDR1 is MGHRA, CDR2 YSYEKL. V was pared by 1 base and J by 1 base, with 16 bases between. DNA of the CDR3: TGCGCCAGCAGCCAAGCCCCGATTGTGCAGAAGAACACTGAAGCTTTCTTT. Amino acid sequence: CASSQAPIVQKNTEAFF.

The rearrangement joins TRBV30 to TRBJ2-3; the D gene is possibly TRBD2 (6 bases). The CDR3 runs to 16 residues. V was shortened by 5 bases and J by 0 bases, with 18 bases between the two germline ends. Germline values: CDR1 GTSNPN, CDR2 SVGIG (reference sequence). The CDR3 region has the DNA TGTGCCTGGGACCCCGGAGCTAGCGATAGCACAGATACGCAGTATTTT. Its translation: CAWDPGASDSTDTQYF.

The chain has TRBV7-9 and TRBJ2-5, with D hard to call. Germline assignment: CDR1 SEHNR and CDR2 FQNEAQ (reference sequence). The length of the CDR3 is 14 residues. Between the trimmed V and J ends, which lost 4 bases and 4 bases, there was a span of 13 bases. The CDR3, as DNA: TGTGCCAGCAGCTCGATTGCAGGCTCAGAGACCCAGTACTTC. Its protein is CASSSIAGSETQYF. Together with reference TRBV7-9 and TRBJ2-5, the CDR3 gives the full variable domain: DTGVSQNPRHKITKRGQNVTFRCDPISEHNRLYWYRQTLGQGPEFLTYFQNEAQLEKSRLLSDRFSAERPKGSFSTLEIQRTEQGDSAMYLCASSSIAGSETQYFGPGTRLLVL.

The V call is TRBV5-1, the J call TRBJ2-1; 8 bases match TRBD2. Per the germline V gene, CDR1 is SGHRS and CDR2 is YFSETQ. The CDR3 contains 18 residues. With V trimmed by 0 bases and J by 4 bases, 12 bases remained unmatched. Here the CDR3 reads CASSLGPTGVAGYNEQFF. The CDR3 DNA reads as TGCGCCAGCAGCTTGGGTCCCACCGGGGTAGCGGGGTACAATGAGCAGTTCTTC.

The chain recombines TRBV2 with TRBJ2-7; 9 bases align to TRBD1. The CDR3 is 15 residues long. The junction had 9 bases not matched to a gene; V was cut back by 6 bases and J by 3 bases. CDR1 and CDR2 from the germline V gene are SNHLY and FYNNEI. CDR3 protein: CASRPGQGLLYEQYF. DNA of the CDR3: TGTGCCAGCAGGCCGGGACAGGGATTGCTCTACGAGCAGTACTTC.

The count of this clone is one. The V gene is TRBV7-9, the J gene TRBJ2-2; D call uncertain. The CDR3 spans 14 residues. Germline CDR1 and CDR2: SEHNR and FQNEAQ (reference sequence). Trimming pared 8 bases from V and 3 bases from J, leaving 13 bases between. CDR3 region: CASSPPVDTGELFF. CDR3 nucleotide sequence: TGTGCCAGCTCCCCCCCGGTCGACACCGGGGAGCTGTTTTTT.

The CDR3 is CASSSPGQGLYEQYF. The CDR3 DNA is TGTGCCAGCAGCTCGCCGGGACAGGGCCTCTACGAGCAGTACTTC. V gene TRBV7-8 combines with J gene TRBJ2-7; TRBD1 agrees at 9 bases. Germline V gene data show CDR1 as SGHVS and CDR2 as FQNEAQ. V lost 4 bases to trimming and J lost 3 bases; unmatched junction nucleotides: 7. This CDR3 region has 15 residues.

The chain is built from TRBV7-2 and TRBJ2-2, with 7 bases lining up with TRBD2. Germline trimming cut 1 base from V and 4 bases from J; bases unmatched to any gene: 6. CDR1 and CDR2 (germline): SGHTA, FQGNSA. This CDR3 comprises 16 residues. DNA of the CDR3: TGTGCCAGCAGCTTAGATTGGGGACTAACCACCGGGGAGCTGTTTTTT. The encoded protein is CASSLDWGLTTGELFF.